A selection of T cell receptor beta chains follows, all from one sample in a study of radiotherapy plus CTLA-4 blockade in lung cancer. The data were produced by immunoSEQ multiplex PCR, yet TCRdb's version contains in-frame clones alone and is incomplete. Of about 49,000 clones detected, approximately 79% appear once; the ten largest clones hold 11%. Sequencing used peripheral blood, obtained from a patient treated with radiotherapy plus ipilimumab. The receptors were sampled from a human donor with non-small cell lung cancer who had stable disease on radiotherapy plus ipilimumab. CDR3s include the opening cysteine and the closing phenylalanine or tryptophan. D genes are given only for firm matches. Size tells how often a clone was seen (once, few, many) or the class of an expanded clone, and some rows leave it out.

d_gene | j_gene | v_gene | abundance | CDR3aa | CDR3nt
- | TRBJ2-1 | TRBV6-6 | few | CASRRNQRNEQFF | TGTGCCAGCCGCCGAAATCAGCGGAATGAGCAGTTCTTC
- | TRBJ1-6 | TRBV27 | - | CASRRGGAENSPLHF | TGTGCCAGCCGACGGGGGGGGGCAGAGAATTCACCCCTCCACTTT
- | TRBJ2-2 | TRBV23-1 | - | CASSQPDPNTGELFF | TGCGCCAGCAGTCAACCAGACCCGAACACCGGGGAGCTGTTTTTT
- | TRBJ2-2 | TRBV19 | few | CASIRADAGELFF | TGTGCCAGTATTAGGGCTGATGCCGGGGAGCTGTTTTTT
- | TRBJ2-3 | TRBV11-3 | - | CASSLGLSTDTQYF | TGTGCCAGCAGCTTAGGACTTAGCACAGATACGCAGTATTTT
TRBD1 | TRBJ1-2 | TRBV30 | - | CASLNRGYGYTF | TGTGCCTCTTTAAACAGGGGCTATGGCTACACCTTC
TRBD1 | TRBJ1-2 | TRBV5-1 | - | CASSLPGQVNYGYTF | TGCGCCAGCAGCTTGCCGGGACAGGTTAACTATGGCTACACCTTC
- | TRBJ1-5 | TRBV10-3 | - | CAISESFQVGQPQHF | TGTGCCATCAGTGAGTCATTCCAGGTGGGTCAGCCCCAGCATTTT
- | TRBJ1-6 | TRBV30 | - | CAWSGGVHNSPLHF | TGTGCCTGGAGTGGGGGAGTACATAATTCACCCCTCCACTTT
- | TRBJ2-6 | TRBV19 | once | CASKLEAGSPPGANVLTF | TGTGCCAGTAAGTTAGAGGCAGGGAGTCCTCCTGGGGCCAACGTCCTGACTTTC
TRBD1 | TRBJ2-2 | TRBV7-7 | - | CASSRDRGRGTGELFF | TGTGCCAGCAGCCGTGACAGGGGGCGCGGAACCGGGGAGCTGTTTTTT
- | TRBJ1-4 | TRBV28 | - | CASSPLDSPTNEKLFF | TGTGCCAGCAGTCCTCTGGACAGCCCAACTAATGAAAAACTGTTTTTT
- | TRBJ1-1 | TRBV9 | - | CASSVAPENTEAFF | TGTGCCAGCAGCGTAGCTCCGGAGAACACTGAAGCTTTCTTT
- | TRBJ2-3 | TRBV18 | - | CASSPLTQGLTDTQYF | TGTGCCAGCTCACCACTAACTCAGGGCCTCACAGATACGCAGTATTTT
TRBD1 | TRBJ1-1 | TRBV15 | - | CATSRLYTGVRDTEAFF | TGTGCCACCAGCAGACTTTATACAGGGGTGAGGGACACTGAAGCTTTCTTT
- | TRBJ2-2 | TRBV9 | - | CASSVAAFLTGELFF | TGTGCCAGCAGCGTAGCGGCATTTTTAACCGGGGAGCTGTTTTTT
- | TRBJ2-3 | TRBV10-1 | - | CASSESGSDTQYF | TGCGCCAGCAGTGAGTCCGGATCAGATACGCAGTATTTT
- | TRBJ1-1 | TRBV28 | - | CASSPRDMNTEAFF | TGTGCCAGCAGCCCCCGGGACATGAACACTGAAGCTTTCTTT
- | TRBJ1-1 | TRBV15 | - | CATSRVDSHAFF | TGTGCCACCAGCAGAGTAGACTCCCACGCTTTCTTT
TRBD1 | TRBJ2-3 | TRBV29-1 | few | CSVTGGHTQYF | TGCAGCGTTACAGGGGGCCATACGCAGTATTTT
- | TRBJ2-7 | TRBV15 | few | CATSPTTGYEQYF | TGTGCCACCAGCCCTACGACAGGCTACGAGCAGTACTTC
- | TRBJ1-3 | TRBV19 | many | CASTLAGVAGNTIYF | TGTGCCAGTACGTTGGCAGGGGTGGCTGGAAACACCATATATTTT
TRBD2 | TRBJ2-5 | TRBV5-1 | - | CASSLVTSEETQYF | TGCGCCAGCAGCTTGGTAACTAGCGAGGAGACCCAGTACTTC
- | TRBJ2-6 | TRBV19 | - | CASRSLSGANVLTF | TGTGCCAGCCGCAGTCTCTCTGGGGCCAACGTCCTGACTTTC
- | TRBJ2-2 | TRBV7-2 | - | CASSFSGGDAGELFF | TGTGCCAGCAGCTTTAGCGGTGGGGACGCCGGGGAGCTGTTTTTT
TRBD1 | TRBJ1-4 | TRBV4-1 | - | CASSQDRTGTDEKLFF | TGCGCCAGCAGCCAAGATCGGACAGGGACCGATGAAAAACTGTTTTTT
- | TRBJ1-1 | TRBV28 | - | CASSAPMNTEAFF | TGTGCCAGCAGTGCTCCCATGAACACTGAAGCTTTCTTT
- | TRBJ2-1 | TRBV7-8 | - | CASSWTLGGAPNEQFF | TGTGCCAGCAGCTGGACCCTGGGGGGGGCCCCCAATGAGCAGTTCTTC
- | TRBJ1-1 | TRBV6-1 | large | CASTLGTLPDTEAFF | TGTGCCAGCACCCTCGGGACCCTCCCTGACACTGAAGCTTTCTTT
- | TRBJ2-3 | TRBV7-3 | - | CASSSADTQYF | TGTGCCAGCAGCTCAGCAGATACGCAGTATTTT
- | TRBJ2-1 | TRBV14 | once | CASSQEGPRNEQFF | TGTGCCAGCAGCCAAGAAGGGCCCCGCAACGAGCAGTTCTTC
TRBD1 | TRBJ2-3 | TRBV11-3 | - | CASSRGTGRTDTQYF | TGTGCCAGCAGCCGGGGGACAGGTCGCACAGATACGCAGTATTTT
- | TRBJ2-7 | TRBV30 | few | CAWSVQGHEQYF | TGTGCCTGGAGTGTACAGGGCCACGAGCAGTACTTC
TRBD1 | TRBJ1-6 | TRBV9 | - | CASSVSGKGANSPLHF | TGTGCCAGCAGCGTATCAGGGAAGGGGGCTAATTCACCCCTCCACTTT
- | TRBJ2-3 | TRBV5-1 | once | CASSSTGWVADTQYF | TGCGCCAGCAGCTCCACAGGGTGGGTCGCAGATACGCAGTATTTT
- | TRBJ2-3 | TRBV11-3 | - | CASSLSQTSTDTQYF | TGTGCCAGCAGCTTATCCCAGACTAGCACAGATACGCAGTATTTT
TRBD1 | TRBJ1-2 | TRBV4-1 | - | CASSPRQGSWNNYGYTF | TGCGCCAGCAGCCCGCGACAGGGATCTTGGAACAACTATGGCTACACCTTC
TRBD1 | TRBJ1-5 | TRBV19 | - | CASSETGGANQPQHF | TGTGCCAGTAGCGAAACAGGGGGCGCAAATCAGCCCCAGCATTTT
- | TRBJ1-1 | TRBV29-1 | few | CSAQQENTEAFF | TGCAGCGCACAACAGGAGAACACTGAAGCTTTCTTT
- | TRBJ1-1 | TRBV28 | - | CASSYWTSRNTEAFF | TGTGCCAGCAGTTACTGGACATCGAGGAACACTGAAGCTTTCTTT
- | TRBJ1-5 | TRBV7-2 | - | CASSLSVNSNQPQHF | TGTGCCAGCAGCTTAAGCGTAAATAGCAATCAGCCCCAGCATTTT